What follows are 2 T cell receptor beta chains derived from one specimen sequenced in a study of T cells in localized non-small cell lung cancer. Data came from immunoSEQ multiplex PCR; TCRdb stores just in-frame clones and leaves some out. The table lists roughly 25,000 clones, around 87% of them singletons. The input for sequencing was PBMCs, taken before any cancer treatment. Source of these receptors: a man aged 40 to 70 with stage II lung adenocarcinoma.

The V and J genes are TRBV6-1 and TRBJ1-6; D remains unclear. Germline CDR1 and CDR2: MNHNS and SASEGT. This CDR3 spans 14 amino acids. The V gene lost 0 bases and the J gene lost 10 bases, with 10 bases spanning the gap. The CDR3 region has the DNA TGTGCCAGCAGTGAAGCCCCAGTAAGGTCACCCCTCCACTTT. Translating gives CASSEAPVRSPLHF.

This chain connects TRBV19 to TRBJ2-7; D might be TRBD1 or TRBD2, each matching 5 bases. This CDR3 contains 12 residues. V was clipped by 10 bases and J by 0 bases, with 10 bases between them. Germline lookup yields CDR1 LNHDA and CDR2 SQIVND (reference sequence). The CDR3 nucleotides read TGTGCCACGGGACCACACTCCTACGAGCAGTACTTC. Translating gives CATGPHSYEQYF. The whole variable domain, filled in from reference TRBV19 and TRBJ2-7, reads DGGITQSPKYLFRKEGQNVTLSCEQNLNHDAMYWYRQDPGQGLRLIYYSQIVNDFQKGDIAEGYSVSREKKESFPLTVTSAQKNPTAFYLCATGPHSYEQYFGPGTRLTVT.